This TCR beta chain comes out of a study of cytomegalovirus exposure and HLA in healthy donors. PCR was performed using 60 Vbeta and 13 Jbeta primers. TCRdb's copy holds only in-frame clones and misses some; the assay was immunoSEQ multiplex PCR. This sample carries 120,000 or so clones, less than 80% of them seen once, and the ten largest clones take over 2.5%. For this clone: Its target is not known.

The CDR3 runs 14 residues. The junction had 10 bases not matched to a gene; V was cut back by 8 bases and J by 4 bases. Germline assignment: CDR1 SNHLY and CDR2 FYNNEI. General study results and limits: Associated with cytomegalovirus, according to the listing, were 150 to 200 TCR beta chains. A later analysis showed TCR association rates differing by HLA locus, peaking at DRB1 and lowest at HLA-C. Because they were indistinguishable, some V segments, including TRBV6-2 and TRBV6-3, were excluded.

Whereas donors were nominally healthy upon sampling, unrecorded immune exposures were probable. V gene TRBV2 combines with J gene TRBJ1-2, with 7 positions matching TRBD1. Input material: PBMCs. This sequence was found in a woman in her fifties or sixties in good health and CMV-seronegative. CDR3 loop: CASLDRAQFYGYTF. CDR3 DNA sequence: TGTGCCAGCCTTGACAGGGCCCAGTTCTATGGCTACACCTTC.